This T cell receptor (beta chain) came from a study of cytomegalovirus exposure and HLA in healthy donors (dated by TCRdb to about 2017). As for the study more broadly: An earlier analysis of under 600 of the donors reported 250 to 350 Gb of sequence data and 117 million unique TCR beta sequences from 190 million or so T cells. Approximately 300 gigabases of sequencing data and approximately 91 million unique TCR sequences made up an early release that covered approximately 700 HLA-typed donors. Of the approximately 400 genotyped donors, roughly 85% fell in the genetic ancestry cluster associated with self-reported Caucasian donors. The aim of the study was to test whether cataloging public T cell receptors could identify signatures of past pathogen exposure. The study profiled the T cell repertoires of hundreds of subjects by immunosequencing and related them to cytomegalovirus serostatus. In addition to the first cohort of 666 subjects, a separate validation cohort of 120 different subjects was used. To predict cytomegalovirus infection status, the study combined high-throughput TCR immunosequencing, statistical association of individual TCRs with disease status, and machine learning. To study patterns of TCR occurrence, a later analysis re-analyzed previously published TCR beta repertoires from 666 donors and added high-resolution HLA genotyping. In the later analysis, no new phenotypic data were used to find candidate immune exposures; instead, reliance was placed on TCR beta sequences and their occurrence across donors. In an earlier analysis of roughly 600 of the donors, high-throughput TCR beta sequencing was used to judge whether each TCR beta V gene segment behaved as functional or pseudogenic. Donor age, sex, ethnicity and CMV serostatus were compiled alongside the repertoire data. Genome-wide SNP genotypes for about 60% of the roughly 670 donors were used in a later genetic analysis, which treated that subset as a discovery cohort. Every discovery cohort repertoire had been produced on one sequencing platform. Both class I and class II loci were covered by HLA typing, at four-digit resolution. Typing coverage varied by locus: roughly 629-630 donors for A, B, C, DRB1 and DQB1; around 560 for DQA1; about 600 for DPA1; about 450 for DPB1. A handful of DR-DQ haplotypes were handled as single units for association and clustering because linkage in the cohort was strong. Among 398 genotyped donors of the cohort, an average of around 240,000 unique TCR beta nucleotide sequences were sequenced per donor, about a sixth of them non-productive.

Library method: the immunoSEQ multiplex PCR assay. A mixture of 60 forward primers for TCR Vbeta segments and 13 reverse primers for TCR Jbeta segments was used in the multiplex PCR. The CDR3 region of rearranged TCR beta genes was amplified from genomic DNA with a multiplex PCR assay. The Illumina HiSeq System was used to sequence the amplified TCR beta libraries as 87-base-pair reads. For the original study's pipeline: A later analysis counted approximately 76 million unique TCR beta chains across the 640 or so repertoires, and roughly 9.9 million of these chains were shared by at least two donors. Raw reads were error-corrected and collapsed into unique sequences with a nearest-neighbor algorithm that merged closely related sequences to remove PCR and sequencing errors. Alignment of CDR3 sequences to IMGT reference sequences was used to assign V, D and J gene segments. For a sequence to be retained, at least a six-nucleotide match to both a V gene segment and a J gene segment was required. Rearrangements were called productive when the CDR3 lacked stop codons and stayed in frame with V and J; all others were non-productive. CDR3 was defined according to IMGT convention as the region running from the second conserved V-encoded cysteine to the conserved J-encoded phenylalanine. The earlier analysis of 587 of the donors excluded sequences that lacked an unambiguous match to a single V gene segment. In an earlier analysis of several hundred of the donors, V segments were called functional above 56.7% productive rearrangements and were called segregating when the between-donor standard deviation exceeded 5%. To diagnose cytomegalovirus status from the catalog of TCR beta chain sequences, a statistical classification framework was built. In a later analysis, V and J genes were assigned by comparing TCR nucleotide sequences against IMGT/GENE-DB human TR gene sequences. Using the TCRdist pipeline, a later analysis assigned CDR3 sequences along with most-parsimonious VDJ recombination scenarios. A later analysis defined each TCR beta chain by its CDR3 amino acid sequence plus V-gene family, and excluded reads lacking a unique V-gene family. To address suspected cross-contamination and a sequencing artifact, a later analysis removed some 620 highly shared, low-generation-probability nucleotide sequences. In a later analysis, a clonal expansion index for each public chain was calculated from normalized within-repertoire ranks of inferred template counts. Generation probabilities in a later analysis came from a VDJ recombination model fitted to out-of-frame rearrangements, and those results were checked against IGoR. Hypergeometric tests were used in a later analysis to score TCR-TCR, TCR-HLA and TCR-CMV co-occurrence, with a repertoire-size bias correction applied to the TCR pairs. In a later analysis, false discovery rates were estimated by permuting HLA or CMV assignments 20 times. In a later analysis, co-occurring TCRs were grouped with DBSCAN, and TCRdist sequence similarity was added when clustering was performed within HLA-allele-positive subsets. For co-occurrence clustering, repertoires with fewer than 30,000 or more than 120,000 public chains were excluded, along with five or six repertoires with anomalous nucleotide sharing. Not all clones reach the TCRdb copy of this immuneACCESS table, which keeps in-frame sequences only. Checked studies attribute under half of the gap to unresolved V genes and leave the rest unexplained. From that table come the V and J calls and clone size; the DNA was used to work out D and trimming. The sample table shows about 150,000 clones, and over 75% are seen once. The ten top clones hold about 5% of the sample.

The table lists this clone with a few counts. Its antigen is currently not known. No per-base quality is available; no much larger clone lies one base away. According to the germline V gene, CDR1 reads SGHVS and CDR2 reads FQNEAQ. Spanning cysteine to phenylalanine, the CDR3 consists of 15 amino acids. The read is trimmed to its CDR3 DNA, 45 bases read in frame from base 1. Unmatched junction bases come to 8, with V trimmed by 4 bases and J by 2 bases. In total, approximately 690 healthy bone marrow donors made up the cohort. At the time of sampling, every cohort member was nominally healthy, though immune exposures that went unrecorded were likely present. The donor tested CMV seropositive, placing the donor among the 250 to 350 seropositive members of the cohort. A peripheral blood sample was collected from each donor, and TCR beta sequencing was performed on peripheral blood mononuclear cells. The Qiagen DNeasy Blood Extraction Kit was used to extract genomic DNA from the blood cell samples.

Summary of the overall study and its limitations: When HLA alleles, especially DR and DQ, strongly co-occurred, TCR associations were difficult to assign to individual alleles. Because the 87-base-pair reads could not distinguish some IMGT-functional V segments, including TRBV6-2 and TRBV6-3, those segments were excluded. In the study, around 160 TCR beta chains were listed as associated with cytomegalovirus. Cytomegalovirus status was reported to be diagnosed by the classifier with high specificity and sensitivity in both the original and validation cohorts. A later genetic analysis associated a missense DCLRE1C variant with V-gene and J-gene trimming of TCR beta chains, and an independent cohort replicated the association. Most CMV-associated TCR beta chains appeared to be HLA-restricted in a later analysis, and the HLA associations seemed to be driven largely by CMV exposure. This cohort had only TCR beta chains sequenced, and the lack of alpha or paired-chain data limited which features could be detected. According to a later analysis, TCR association rates differed among HLA loci, with DRB1 alleles showing the most associated TCRs and HLA-C alleles showing the fewest. The presence/absence analyses assumed that sequencing depth was roughly uniform across donors, and that assumption may not be true. In an earlier analysis of some 500 of the donors, most TCR beta V segments were observed in productive rearrangements about 87% or about 30% of the time, broadly matching IMGT annotations. A few of the identified cytomegalovirus-associated TCR beta chains were confirmed in vitro to be specific for cytomegalovirus antigens. A further reported finding was that TCR beta sequences accurately predicted the HLA-A and HLA-B alleles for most subjects in the first cohort. CMV serostatus was the only immune exposure information available for the cohort. The earlier analysis of about 600 of the donors excluded around 17 rarely observed V segments, including chromosome 9 orphons, because counts were too low. At a false discovery rate of 0.05, a later analysis linked 15,000 to 20,000 TCR beta sequences to specific HLA alleles. A group of highly shared sequence variants was considered likely to be a technical artifact of the sequencing pipeline. Because some donors lacked HLA typing at each locus, the association tests relied only on the typed subset. According to a later genetic analysis, donors in an Asian-associated ancestry cluster had fewer N-insertions in productive TCRs than the approximately 630-donor mean. According to the authors, the approach could potentially be generalized to other disease states and immunological phenotypes. In a later analysis, HLA-associated TCR beta chains were found to be more clonally expanded and to have lower generation probabilities than equally common non-associated chains. Linkage disequilibrium might explain the correlated functional status among segregating V segments, but an unknown experimental factor could not be excluded. Several of the top co-occurrence clusters appeared to be linked to parvovirus B19, influenza, CMV and Epstein-Barr virus, according to a later analysis. Most TCR sequences were seen in very few donors, while some public TCRs were found in many individuals.

The material sequenced was PBMCs. This TCR was sampled from a man aged 30 to 39 in good health and CMV-seropositive. This sequence uses TRBV7-8 and TRBJ2-7, with 7 bases aligning to TRBD2. The CDR3 region reads CASSSEAGFPYEQYF. The DNA sequence is given as TGTGCCAGCAGCTCAGAAGCGGGGTTCCCCTACGAGCAGTACTTC.